These 30 T cell receptor beta chains share one sample of origin, sequenced in a study of CDR3 diversity in severe acne. TCRdb independently ran MiXCR on the PCR reads; one entry per CDR3 protein. The table records over 90,000 distinct CDR3 sequences, 45% to 60% of them present only once. The sample consisted of blood. These receptors came from a male donor with acne.

On this clonotype itself: A single base separates this from a much larger clone, so it may be a read error. The missing conserved phenylalanine or tryptophan at the end of this CDR3 makes a read error likely. The chain links TRBV7-6 to TRBJ2-1; 14 bases are a match to TRBD2. The CDR3 spans 17 residues. Germline values: CDR1 SGHVS, CDR2 FNYEAQ. V dropped 5 bases and J dropped 6; count of bases not matched to a gene: 9. The CDR3 region is CASSTGLAGGWLNEQFS. CDR3 in DNA: TGTGCCAGCAGCACCGGACTAGCGGGAGGTTGGCTCAATGAGCAGTTCTCC.

In its sample, this clonotype was seen many times. The gene calls are TRBV7-2 and TRBJ2-1, with 11 nucleotides matching TRBD1. Losses at the gene ends were 3 bases for V and 8 bases for J; bases not matched to a gene: 9. This CDR3 spans 16 amino acids. Germline-derived CDR1 and CDR2 are SGHTA and FQGNSA. Written as DNA, the CDR3 is TGTGCCAGCAGCTTCCTACCGGGACAGGGGGTCGATGAGCAGTTCTTC. Its protein product is CASSFLPGQGVDEQFF.

Only a few counts were recorded for this clonotype. The V call is TRBV15, the J call TRBJ1-5, with D unclear. This CDR3 has 12 amino acids. Trimming took off 5 bases at V and 7 bases at J, with 9 bases between the two ends. The germline V gene encodes CDR1 LNHNV and CDR2 YYDKDF (reference sequence). The CDR3 DNA sequence: TGTGCCACCAGCGGAATCGGGCAGCCCCAGCATTTT. This translates into CATSGIGQPQHF.

By frequency in the sample, this clonotype is medium-sized (0.01 to 0.1%). V is TRBV29-1 and J is TRBJ2-7, with 8 positions matching TRBD1. Germline trimming cut 7 bases from V and 6 bases from J; bases unmatched to any gene: 11. Germline V gene sequence: CDR1 SQVTM, CDR2 ANQGSEA. CDR3 length equals 13 residues. The CDR3 DNA follows: TGCAGCGCCCGATCGGACAGGGACGGCGAGCAGTACTTC. The encoded protein is CSARSDRDGEQYF.

This clonotype was picked up many times. The chain combines TRBV12-3 or TRBV12-4 with TRBJ2-5; TRBD2 matches 11 bases. Trimming cost V 5 bases and J 5 bases; bases outside gene matches: 7. CDR3 length equals 15 residues. CDR3: CASSQIAGGQETQYF. CDR3 coding DNA: TGTGCCAGCAGTCAGATAGCGGGGGGGCAGGAGACCCAGTACTTC.

A remark on this clonotype: This CDR3 is missing its conserved last phenylalanine or tryptophan, likely due to a read error. The chain uses TRBV20-1 and TRBJ2-7; D remains ambiguous. The CDR3 extends over 15 amino acids. Deletions cut 3 bases from V and 0 bases from J, with 15 bases between. CDR1 and CDR2 (germline): DFQATT, SNEGSKA (reference sequence). In nucleotides, the CDR3 is TGCAGTGCTAGCTTAGTCGGGTTGGGCTCCTACGAGCAGTACCTC. Its translation: CSASLVGLGSYEQYL.

The genes are TRBV7-2 and TRBJ2-3; the D gene is possibly TRBD2 (6 bases). V was cut by 1 base and J by 6 bases, with 14 bases left in between. The length of the CDR3 is 15 residues. Germline assignment: CDR1 SGHTA and CDR2 FQGNSA. Here the CDR3 DNA reads TGTGCCAGCAGCTTAGAGTTCAGTGGGAGGGATACGCAGTATTTT. This sequence encodes CASSLEFSGRDTQYF.

V gene TRBV11-2 combines with J gene TRBJ2-6; D call uncertain. The V end was cut by 6 bases, the J end by 1 base, with 4 bases between. Germline V CDR1 and CDR2: SGHAT, FQNNGV. The CDR3 runs 13 residues. The CDR3 sequence: CASRRSGANVLTF. Here the CDR3 DNA reads TGTGCCAGCAGGAGGTCTGGGGCCAACGTCCTGACTTTC.

This clonotype was observed a few times. The chain links TRBV7-9 to TRBJ2-3, with D perhaps TRBD2 (6 bases). The CDR3 sequence is 16 residues long. Trimming left V 5 bases short and J 2 bases short, with 17 bases between. Germline CDR1 reads SEHNR; CDR2 reads FQNEAQ (reference sequence). The CDR3 sequence: CASSVERELFTDTQYF. The CDR3 coding sequence is TGTGCCAGCAGCGTCGAACGGGAGTTATTCACAGATACGCAGTATTTT.

Note on this clonotype: Mismatch with germline at one junction end may stem from a read error. The chain recombines TRBV6-6 with TRBJ2-1; 12 bases line up with TRBD2. Germline CDR1 is MNHNY and CDR2 is SVGAGI (reference sequence). This CDR3 contains 15 residues. CDR3 in DNA: TGTGCCAGCACTCGGACTAGCGGGGAGTACAATGAGCAGTCCTTC. Protein product: CASTRTSGEYNEQSF.

The chain recombines TRBV7-2 with TRBJ2-5; a possible D gene is TRBD2 (6 bases). Trimming removed 2 bases from V and 11 bases from J, with 24 bases in between. The CDR3 spans 16 residues. Germline-derived CDR1 and CDR2 are SGHTA and FQGNSA. The CDR3 is CASSLKTDRGGGEQYF. The DNA of the CDR3 is TGTGCCAGCAGCTTAAAAACGGACCGGGGAGGAGGGGAGCAGTACTTC.

V and J are TRBV19 and TRBJ2-1, with D possibly TRBD2 on 6 matching bases. This CDR3 is built from 15 residues. The germline V gene has CDR1 LNHDA and CDR2 SQIVND (reference sequence). Trimming removed 6 bases from V and 1 base from J, with 13 bases in between. The CDR3 region has the DNA TGTGCCAGTAGCCGCGGGGCTATTTCCTACAATGAGCAGTTCTTC. This encodes CASSRGAISYNEQFF.

The chain employs TRBV19 and TRBJ1-3; D remains ambiguous. The V gene's germline CDR1 is LNHDA and CDR2 SQIVND (reference sequence). Trimming cost V 6 bases and J 0 bases, with 6 bases left between them. This CDR3 contains 13 residues. The CDR3 DNA is TGTGCCAGTAGCCGGGCCTCTGGAAACACCATATATTTT. Amino acid sequence: CASSRASGNTIYF.

Ten or more counts support this clonotype. V is TRBV7-3 and J is TRBJ2-1; D possibly corresponds to TRBD2 (6 bases). Germline V gene sequence: CDR1 SGHTA, CDR2 FQGTGA. The germline V and J ends were trimmed by 5 bases and 9 bases, with 14 bases remaining between them. The CDR3 is 13 residues long. As DNA, the CDR3 is TGTGCCAGCAGCCAAGGGTGGGGACTTGAGCAGTTCTTC. This translates into CASSQGWGLEQFF.

A remark on this clonotype: The germline gene is not matched at one end of the junction; a read error may be the cause. The chain carries TRBV6-6 and TRBJ2-1; 8 bases are a match to TRBD2. Germline values: CDR1 MNHNY, CDR2 SVGAGI (reference sequence). This CDR3 spans 14 amino acids. In DNA form, the CDR3 reads TGTGCCAGCAGTGACTCGAGCGGGAGTGGTGAGCAGTTCTTC. Translated, it gives CASSDSSGSGEQFF.

About this clonotype: A much larger clone differs from this one at a single base, so this may be a read error. V usage is TRBV20-1 and J usage is TRBJ2-7; a weak D match, TRBD1 (6 bases). The germline V gene encodes CDR1 DFQATT and CDR2 SNEGSKA (reference sequence). Trimming removed 0 bases from V and 9 bases from J, with 21 bases in between. The CDR3 has 15 residues. CDR3 region: CSARDFKQGDSAQYF. The DNA for the CDR3 is TGCAGTGCTAGAGATTTTAAACAGGGAGACTCCGCGCAGTACTTC.

This clonotype was counted a few times. This chain connects TRBV24-1 to TRBJ1-1; D gene uncertain. This CDR3 spans 13 amino acids. From germline, CDR1 is KGHDR and CDR2 SFDVKD. V was cut by 2 bases and J by 11 bases, with 14 bases left in between. The CDR3 loop reads CATSDSQEPGAFF. CDR3 nucleotides: TGTGCCACCAGTGATTCCCAGGAGCCGGGGGCTTTCTTT.

This clonotype is deemed medium-sized. The rearrangement joins TRBV2 to TRBJ2-1; D may be TRBD2 (5 bases). In germline, CDR1 is SNHLY, CDR2 FYNNEI. V was cut by 5 bases and J by 0 bases, with 11 bases left in between. The CDR3 contains 15 residues. The CDR3 is CASSTERSSYNEQFF. CDR3 bases: TGTGCCAGCAGTACGGAGCGGAGCTCCTACAATGAGCAGTTCTTC.

The sample holds many counts of this clonotype. The chain carries TRBV7-3 and TRBJ2-1, with 9 bases identical to TRBD2. Germline V gene lookup returns CDR1 SGHTA and CDR2 FQGTGA. The CDR3 consists of 15 residues. The V segment lost 5 bases and the J segment 3 bases; nucleotides outside the gene matches: 5. CDR3 nucleotides: TGTGCCAGCAGCGAAGCGGGAGGAGTCTACAATGAGCAGTTCTTC. The encoded protein is CASSEAGGVYNEQFF.

This clonotype has a handful of counts. V usage is TRBV7-2 and J usage is TRBJ2-5; D is unclear. The V gene's germline CDR1 is SGHTA and CDR2 FQGNSA. This CDR3 spans 11 amino acids. V was trimmed by 5 bases and J by 7 bases, leaving 8 bases between them. This CDR3 is CASSQVSTQYF. The CDR3 DNA sequence: TGTGCCAGCAGCCAGGTTTCGACCCAGTACTTC.

The chain is built from TRBV19 and TRBJ2-3; TRBD1 matches at 9 bases. The length of the CDR3 is 15 residues. V trimming: 5 bases; J trimming: 3 bases; junction bases outside the gene matches: 6. The V gene's germline CDR1 is LNHDA and CDR2 SQIVND (reference sequence). The CDR3 nucleotides read TGTGCCAGTAGTGAAGAACAGGGGGCGACAGATACGCAGTATTTT. Its protein product is CASSEEQGATDTQYF. Full variable domain (missing parts from reference TRBV19 and TRBJ2-3): DGGITQSPKYLFRKEGQNVTLSCEQNLNHDAMYWYRQDPGQGLRLIYYSQIVNDFQKGDIAEGYSVSREKKESFPLTVTSAQKNPTAFYLCASSEEQGATDTQYFGPGTRLTVL.

A note on this clonotype: The junction and the germline gene differ at one end; a read error may be behind it. The rearrangement links TRBV7-3 to TRBJ2-7; 8 positions agree with TRBD2. This CDR3 has 15 residues. CDR1 and CDR2 (germline): SGHTA, FQGTGA. The CDR3 loop is CAGSSGGTPTYEQYF. CDR3 coding DNA: TGTGCCGGCAGCTCGGGGGGGACACCTACCTACGAGCAGTACTTC.

This clonotype was recorded at least ten times. This chain connects TRBV19 to TRBJ1-5; 10 nucleotides agree with TRBD1. V dropped 5 bases and J dropped 5; count of bases not matched to a gene: 6. The CDR3 has 15 amino acids. Per germline, CDR1 LNHDA and CDR2 SQIVND (reference sequence). CDR3 DNA: TGTGCCAGTAGTGCCCCCGGGACAGGGGATCAGCCCCAGCATTTT. This codes for CASSAPGTGDQPQHF.

In this sample, this clonotype turned up a few times. V gene TRBV6-4 combines with J gene TRBJ1-1; D not certain. CDR3 size: 12 residues. V was clipped by 2 bases and J by 7 bases, with 8 bases between them. Germline-derived CDR1 and CDR2 are MRHNA and SNTAGT. The CDR3 DNA sequence: TGTGCCAGCAGTGACCGTGGCGGTGAAGCTTTCTTT. Its translation is CASSDRGGEAFF.

Many counts were recorded for this clonotype. This chain joins TRBV2 and TRBJ2-1, with TRBD2 matching 14 bases. The CDR3 sequence is 20 residues long. Germline-derived CDR1 and CDR2 are SNHLY and FYNNEI. The junction had 16 bases not matched to a gene; V was cut back by 5 bases and J by 4 bases. The DNA for the CDR3 is TGTGCCAGCAGTCCAGGGACTAGCGGGAGCTCATCTCAGGCTTACAATGAGCAGTTCTTC. This sequence encodes CASSPGTSGSSSQAYNEQFF. The variable domain in full, completed from reference TRBV2 and TRBJ2-1, reads EPEVTQTPSHQVTQMGQEVILRCVPISNHLYFYWYRQILGQKVEFLVSFYNNEISEKSEIFDDQFSVERPDGSNFTLKIRSTKLEDSAMYFCASSPGTSGSSSQAYNEQFFGPGTRLTVL.

This clonotype came up many times. V is TRBV6-2 or TRBV6-3 and J is TRBJ2-3, with 10 bases that match TRBD2. Trimming at V came to 8 bases and at J to 2 bases, leaving 7 bases not matched to a gene. The CDR3 covers 15 residues. In germline, CDR1 is MNHEY, CDR2 SVGEGT. CDR3 sequence: CASGSGTSDTDTQYF. CDR3 DNA: TGTGCCAGCGGATCCGGGACTAGCGACACAGATACGCAGTATTTT.

J is TRBJ1-2 and V is TRBV29-1, with 7 bases lining up with TRBD1. V trimming: 5 bases; J trimming: 2 bases; junction bases outside the gene matches: 5. CDR1 is SQVTM and CDR2 is ANQGSEA in the germline V gene. The CDR3 contains 13 residues. CDR3 in DNA: TGCAGCGTTACCGGGGGACAGAACTATGGCTACACCTTC. Amino acids: CSVTGGQNYGYTF.

This clonotype showed up many times. The chain uses TRBV24-1 and TRBJ1-5, with unresolved D. CDR1 and CDR2 (germline): KGHDR, SFDVKD. The CDR3 spans 14 residues. Trimming left V 1 base short and J 5 bases short, with 8 bases between. CDR3 sequence: CATSDFPEDQPQHF. The CDR3, as DNA: TGTGCCACCAGTGATTTCCCGGAGGATCAGCCCCAGCATTTT.

The chain joins TRBV11-3 to TRBJ2-1; perhaps TRBD2 as D (6 bases). The V and J ends lost 5 bases and 0 bases respectively, with 11 bases between them. Germline CDR1 is SGHNT and CDR2 is YENEEA. CDR3 length: 15 amino acids. CDR3 protein: CASSGGSSSYNEQFF. CDR3 DNA sequence: TGTGCCAGCAGCGGGGGGTCCAGCTCCTACAATGAGCAGTTCTTC.

This clonotype was seen only a few times. This chain connects TRBV11-2 to TRBJ2-7, with 13 nucleotides matching TRBD2. V gave up 6 bases and J gave up 4 bases; unmatched junction bases: 6. This CDR3 is built from 15 residues. Germline loops: CDR1 SGHAT, CDR2 FQNNGV. The DNA for the CDR3 is TGTGCCAGCAGAACTAGCGGGAGGGGCGTATACGAGCAGTACTTC. It specifies CASRTSGRGVYEQYF. The full variable domain, in which reference TRBV11-2 and TRBJ2-7 provide the parts outside the CDR3, is EAGVAQSPRYKIIEKRQSVAFWCNPISGHATLYWYQQILGQGPKLLIQFQNNGVVDDSQLPKDRFSAERLKGVDSTLKIQPAKLEDSAVYLCASRTSGRGVYEQYFGPGTRLTVT.